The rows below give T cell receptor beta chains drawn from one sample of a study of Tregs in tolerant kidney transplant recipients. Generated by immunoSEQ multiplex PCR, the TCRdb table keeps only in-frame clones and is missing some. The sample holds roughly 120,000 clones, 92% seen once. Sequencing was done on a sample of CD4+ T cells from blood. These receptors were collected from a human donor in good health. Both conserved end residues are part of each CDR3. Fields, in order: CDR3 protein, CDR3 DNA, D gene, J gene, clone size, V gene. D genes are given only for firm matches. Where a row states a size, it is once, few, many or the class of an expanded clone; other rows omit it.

CSVEARGGAIRNTGELFF,TGCAGCGTTGAAGCTCGCGGGGGGGCAATAAGGAACACCGGGGAGCTGTTTTTT,TRBD2,TRBJ2-2,NA,TRBV29-1
CASSRANGDTQYF,TGTGCCAGCTCACGCGCGAACGGAGATACGCAGTATTTT,NA,TRBJ2-3,NA,TRBV18
CAWSWVRWEKLFF,TGTGCCTGGAGTTGGGTGAGATGGGAAAAACTGTTTTTT,NA,TRBJ1-4,NA,TRBV30
CASSLLPGQGYEQFF,TGTGCCAGCAGCTTACTTCCGGGACAGGGGTATGAGCAGTTCTTC,TRBD1,TRBJ2-1,once,TRBV7-8
CASSPTYGAGREQFF,TGTGCCAGCTCACCAACCTATGGTGCAGGCCGCGAGCAGTTCTTC,NA,TRBJ2-1,NA,TRBV18
CASIARRGGRNEKLFF,TGTGCCAGCATAGCTCGTCGGGGGGGCAGGAATGAAAAACTGTTTTTT,NA,TRBJ1-4,NA,TRBV6-6
CSVEPLRETQYF,TGCAGCGTTGAACCCCTCCGCGAGACCCAGTACTTC,NA,TRBJ2-5,NA,TRBV29-1
CASSDLISGRVWGYTF,TGTGCCAGCAGTGACCTAATTTCGGGCAGGGTATGGGGCTACACCTTC,NA,TRBJ1-2,NA,TRBV6-4
CASSLAGLAGGIFYNEQFF,TGTGCCAGCAGCTTGGCGGGACTAGCGGGAGGGATCTTCTACAATGAGCAGTTCTTC,TRBD2,TRBJ2-1,NA,TRBV7-9
CASSRRQGVYEQYF,TGTGCCAGCAGCCGACGACAGGGGGTATACGAGCAGTACTTC,TRBD1,TRBJ2-7,NA,TRBV5-6
CASSQGRLTYSNQPQHF,TGTGCCAGCAGCCAGGGAAGGTTGACCTATAGCAATCAGCCCCAGCATTTT,NA,TRBJ1-5,NA,TRBV4-2
CASSPLGVGANVLTF,TGTGCCAGCAGCCCTTTAGGGGTTGGGGCCAACGTCCTGACTTTC,NA,TRBJ2-6,once,TRBV4-2
CASSLGQAAGYTF,TGTGCCAGCAGCTTAGGCCAGGCGGCTGGCTACACCTTC,NA,TRBJ1-2,few,TRBV7-3
CASSLREDTIYF,TGTGCCAGTAGTCTCAGGGAGGACACCATATATTTT,NA,TRBJ1-3,NA,TRBV19
CATGTGTRGYYGYTF,TGTGCCACCGGAACAGGCACCAGAGGGTACTATGGCTACACCTTC,NA,TRBJ1-2,NA,TRBV15
CASTQRQALTEAFF,TGTGCCAGCACCCAAAGGCAGGCCCTGACTGAAGCTTTCTTT,NA,TRBJ1-1,NA,TRBV6-6
CASSRRTEGYEQYF,TGTGCCAGCAGCCGAAGGACAGAAGGCTACGAGCAGTACTTC,NA,TRBJ2-7,NA,TRBV7-8
CASNRQGGVRNEKLFF,TGTGCCAGCAACAGACAGGGGGGTGTTAGGAATGAAAAACTGTTTTTT,TRBD1,TRBJ1-4,NA,TRBV2
CASSPSSVEETQYF,TGTGCCAGCTCACCATCTAGTGTAGAAGAGACCCAGTACTTC,NA,TRBJ2-5,NA,TRBV18
CASSPGTSGMRIRDTQYF,TGTGCCAGCTCACCAGGAACTAGCGGGATGAGGATCAGAGATACGCAGTATTTT,TRBD2,TRBJ2-3,NA,TRBV18
CASSETRNEQFF,TGCGCCAGCAGCGAGACTAGGAATGAGCAGTTCTTC,NA,TRBJ2-1,NA,TRBV5-1
CASSLDPSSYEQYF,TGCGCCAGCAGCTTGGATCCCAGCTCCTACGAGCAGTACTTC,NA,TRBJ2-7,NA,TRBV5-1
CASSYSPGQLFYEQYF,TGTGCCAGCAGTTACTCCCCCGGACAGTTATTCTACGAGCAGTACTTC,NA,TRBJ2-7,once,TRBV6-5
CASSLEPTSETDTQYF,TGTGCCAGCAGCTTAGAACCGACTAGCGAGACAGATACGCAGTATTTT,TRBD2,TRBJ2-3,NA,TRBV11-3
CASNQGDRTEAFF,TGTGCCAGTAATCAGGGAGATCGCACTGAAGCTTTCTTT,NA,TRBJ1-1,NA,TRBV19
CASSIGGAYYNEQFF,TGCGCCAGCAGCATCGGGGGGGCCTACTACAATGAGCAGTTCTTC,TRBD2,TRBJ2-1,NA,TRBV5-1
CASSPRGQTGGYTF,TGTGCCAGCAGTCCCCGGGGACAGACGGGAGGCTACACCTTC,TRBD1,TRBJ1-2,NA,TRBV6-5
CASIEDRVAKNIQYF,TGTGCCAGCATCGAGGACAGGGTAGCCAAAAACATTCAGTACTTC,TRBD1,TRBJ2-4,once,TRBV2
CASSYGERVNGYTF,TGTGCCAGCAGTTACGGGGAAAGGGTGAATGGCTACACCTTC,NA,TRBJ1-2,NA,TRBV6-5
CARPGTPKGSYNEQFF,TGTGCCAGACCCGGGACACCTAAAGGGTCTTACAATGAGCAGTTCTTC,NA,TRBJ2-1,NA,TRBV19
CASSLQGNTQYF,TGTGCCAGCAGCTTGCAGGGGAATACGCAGTATTTT,NA,TRBJ2-3,once,TRBV11-2
CASKSGTSGYEQYF,TGTGCCAGCAAAAGCGGGACTAGCGGATACGAGCAGTACTTC,TRBD2,TRBJ2-7,NA,TRBV5-4
CASSQNLRGETQYF,TGTGCCAGCAGCCAAAACCTCAGGGGGGAGACCCAGTACTTC,TRBD1,TRBJ2-5,NA,TRBV28
CASSYSGTHSTEAFF,TGCGCCAGCAGCTACTCCGGGACCCACTCGACTGAAGCTTTCTTT,NA,TRBJ1-1,once,TRBV5-1
CASSQHQGAANTGELFF,TGTGCCAGCAGCCAACACCAGGGGGCAGCTAACACCGGGGAGCTGTTTTTT,TRBD1,TRBJ2-2,NA,TRBV4-2
CASSLVQLNTEAFF,TGTGCCAGCAGCTTGGTCCAGCTGAACACTGAAGCTTTCTTT,NA,TRBJ1-1,NA,TRBV5-5
CASSPQLREASTDTQYF,TGTGCCAGCTCACCACAATTGCGGGAGGCCTCCACAGATACGCAGTATTTT,TRBD2,TRBJ2-3,NA,TRBV18
CASSCTDTQYF,TGTGCCAGCAGCTGCACAGATACGCAGTATTTT,NA,TRBJ2-3,once,TRBV21-1
CASSGSLAGGREQYF,TGTGCCAGCAGTGGGTCCCTAGCGGGGGGGCGGGAGCAGTACTTC,TRBD2,TRBJ2-7,few,TRBV2
CASSQDKVNQPQHF,TGTGCCAGCTCACAAGACAAGGTGAATCAGCCCCAGCATTTT,NA,TRBJ1-5,NA,TRBV18
CASSYSGYGYTF,TGTGCCAGCAGTTACTCAGGTTATGGCTACACCTTC,NA,TRBJ1-2,NA,TRBV6-6
CATLPPGGNEQFF,TGTGCCACCCTCCCTCCGGGGGGCAATGAGCAGTTCTTC,TRBD2,TRBJ2-1,NA,TRBV6-5
CACGGGLSTDTQYF,TGTGCCTGCGGCGGGGGCCTGAGCACAGATACGCAGTATTTT,NA,TRBJ2-3,NA,TRBV4-2
CASSLAAGGAGTVDEQFF,TGTGCCAGCAGCTTAGCAGCGGGGGGGGCCGGGACGGTTGATGAGCAGTTCTTC,TRBD2,TRBJ2-1,NA,TRBV7-8
CASSEEGVPQETQYF,TGTGCCAGCAGTGAAGAGGGGGTACCGCAAGAGACCCAGTACTTC,NA,TRBJ2-5,NA,TRBV2
CASSPREADTQYF,TGTGCCAGCAGCCCCAGGGAGGCAGATACGCAGTATTTT,NA,TRBJ2-3,NA,TRBV6-1
CASSRFGEKLFF,TGTGCCAGCAGTCGGTTCGGCGAGAAACTGTTTTTT,NA,TRBJ1-4,NA,TRBV27
CASSAGGDQPQHF,TGCGCCAGCAGTGCTGGGGGGGATCAGCCCCAGCATTTT,NA,TRBJ1-5,few,TRBV10-1
CASRRYRGLNTEAFF,TGTGCCAGTAGGCGCTACAGGGGGTTGAACACTGAAGCTTTCTTT,TRBD1,TRBJ1-1,NA,TRBV19
CASSYLGQGQGQYF,TGTGCCAGCAGTTACCTGGGACAGGGCCAGGGGCAGTACTTC,TRBD1,TRBJ2-7,NA,TRBV6-5
CASSPEGQGTPLHF,TGTGCCAGCTCACCCGAGGGACAGGGCACACCCCTCCACTTT,TRBD1,TRBJ1-6,few,TRBV18
CASNSYRGGYGYTF,TGTGCCAGCAACTCATACAGGGGGGGCTATGGCTACACCTTC,TRBD1,TRBJ1-2,NA,TRBV5-4
CATSRDPGQPQHF,TGTGCCACCAGCAGAGATCCCGGGCAGCCCCAGCATTTT,NA,TRBJ1-5,once,TRBV15
CSVVAPIGVYGYTF,TGCAGCGTTGTTGCCCCGATAGGTGTATATGGCTACACCTTC,NA,TRBJ1-2,NA,TRBV29-1
CASSLVGSSYYGYTF,TGTGCCAGCAGCTTAGTGGGCAGCTCTTACTATGGCTACACCTTC,NA,TRBJ1-2,NA,TRBV7-2
CASSLDLGGPNEQFF,TGCGCCAGCAGCTTGGATCTGGGGGGGCCCAATGAGCAGTTCTTC,NA,TRBJ2-1,NA,TRBV5-1
CASRGPISYTF,TGTGCCAGCAGGGGTCCTATCAGCTACACCTTC,NA,TRBJ1-2,NA,TRBV27
CASSLDHGTQPQHF,TGTGCCAGCAGCTTGGATCACGGCACCCAGCCCCAGCATTTT,NA,TRBJ1-5,NA,TRBV5-5
CSATEAEAFF,TGCAGTGCAACGGAGGCTGAAGCTTTCTTT,NA,TRBJ1-1,NA,TRBV20-1
CASSLGGTGGQDEQYF,TGCGCCAGCAGCTTGGGAGGGACAGGGGGCCAGGACGAGCAGTACTTC,TRBD1,TRBJ2-7,NA,TRBV5-1